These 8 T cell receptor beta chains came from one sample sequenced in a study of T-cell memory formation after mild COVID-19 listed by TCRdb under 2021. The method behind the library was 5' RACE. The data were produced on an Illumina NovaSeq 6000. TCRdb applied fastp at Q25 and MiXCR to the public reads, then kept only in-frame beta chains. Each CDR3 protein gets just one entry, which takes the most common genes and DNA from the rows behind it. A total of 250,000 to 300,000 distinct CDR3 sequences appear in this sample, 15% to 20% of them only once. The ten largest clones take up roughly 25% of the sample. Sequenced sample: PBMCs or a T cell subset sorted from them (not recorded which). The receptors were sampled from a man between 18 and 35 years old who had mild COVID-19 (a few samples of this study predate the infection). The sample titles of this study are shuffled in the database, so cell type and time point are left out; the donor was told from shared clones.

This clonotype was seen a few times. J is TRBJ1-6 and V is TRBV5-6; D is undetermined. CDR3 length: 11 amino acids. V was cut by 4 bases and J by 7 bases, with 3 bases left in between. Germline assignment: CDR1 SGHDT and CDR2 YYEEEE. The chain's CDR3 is CASSQNSPLHF. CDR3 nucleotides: TGTGCCAGCAGCCAGAATTCACCCCTCCACTTT.

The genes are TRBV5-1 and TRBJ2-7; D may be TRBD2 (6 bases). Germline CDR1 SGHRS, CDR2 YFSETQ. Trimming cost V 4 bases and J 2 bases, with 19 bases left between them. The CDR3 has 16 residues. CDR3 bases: TGCGCCAGCAGCCCGGAGGGTAGGGACCGCCCCTACGAGCAGTACTTC. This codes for CASSPEGRDRPYEQYF. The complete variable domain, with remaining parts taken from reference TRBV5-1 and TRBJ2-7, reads KAGVTQTPRYLIKTRGQQVTLSCSPISGHRSVSWYQQTPGQGLQFLFEYFSETQRNKGNFPGRFSGRQFSNSRSEMNVSTLELGDSALYLCASSPEGRDRPYEQYFGPGTRLTVT.

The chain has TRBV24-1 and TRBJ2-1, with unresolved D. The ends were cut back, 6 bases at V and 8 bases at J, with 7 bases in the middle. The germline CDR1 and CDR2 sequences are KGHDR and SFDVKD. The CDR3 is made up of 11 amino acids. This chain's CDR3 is CATSLGYEQFF. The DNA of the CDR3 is TGTGCCACCAGTTTGGGATATGAGCAGTTCTTC.

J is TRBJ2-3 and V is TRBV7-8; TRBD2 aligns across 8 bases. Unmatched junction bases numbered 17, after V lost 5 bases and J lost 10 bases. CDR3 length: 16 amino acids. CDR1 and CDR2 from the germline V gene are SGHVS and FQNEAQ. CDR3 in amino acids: CASSLERGPIRGSQYF. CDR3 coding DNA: TGTGCCAGCAGCCTCGAGCGGGGGCCCATCCGTGGTTCGCAGTATTTT. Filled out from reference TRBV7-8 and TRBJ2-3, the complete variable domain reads GAGVSQSPRYKVAKRGQDVALRCDPISGHVSLFWYQQALGQGPEFLTYFQNEAQLDKSGLPSDRFFAERPEGSVSTLKIQRTQQEDSAVYLCASSLERGPIRGSQYFGPGTRLTVL.

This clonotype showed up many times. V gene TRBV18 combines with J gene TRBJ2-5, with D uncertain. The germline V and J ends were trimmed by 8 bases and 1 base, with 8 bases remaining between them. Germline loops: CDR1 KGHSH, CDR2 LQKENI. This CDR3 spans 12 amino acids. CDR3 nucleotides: TGTGCCAGCAGTCCCCGCCAAGAGACCCAGTACTTC. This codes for CASSPRQETQYF. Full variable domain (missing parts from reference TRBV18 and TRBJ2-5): NAGVMQNPRHLVRRRGQEARLRCSPMKGHSHVYWYRQLPEEGLKFMVYLQKENIIDESGMPKERFSAEFPKEGPSILRIQQVVRGDSAAYFCASSPRQETQYFGPGTRLLVL.

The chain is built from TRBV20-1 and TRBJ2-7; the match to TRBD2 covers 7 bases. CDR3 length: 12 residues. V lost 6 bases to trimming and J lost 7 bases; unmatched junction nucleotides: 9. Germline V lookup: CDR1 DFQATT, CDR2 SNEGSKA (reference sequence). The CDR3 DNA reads TGCAGTGCAGCGCCCTCGGGGGGTGAGCAGTACTTC. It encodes CSAAPSGGEQYF.

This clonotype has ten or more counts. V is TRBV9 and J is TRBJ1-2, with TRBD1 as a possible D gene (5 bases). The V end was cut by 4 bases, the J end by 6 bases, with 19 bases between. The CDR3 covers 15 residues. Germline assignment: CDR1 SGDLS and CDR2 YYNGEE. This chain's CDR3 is CASSPGGRGGDGYTF. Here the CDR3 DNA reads TGTGCCAGCAGCCCCGGTGGTAGGGGCGGCGATGGCTACACCTTC.

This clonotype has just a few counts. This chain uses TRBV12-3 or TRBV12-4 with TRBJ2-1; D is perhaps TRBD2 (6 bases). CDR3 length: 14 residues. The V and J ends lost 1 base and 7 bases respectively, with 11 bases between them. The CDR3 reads CASSLVGGRNEQFF. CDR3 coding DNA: TGTGCCAGCAGTTTAGTGGGGGGTAGAAATGAGCAGTTCTTC.